This TCR beta chain came from a study of blood T cell repertoires in COVID-19. Looking at the study overall: Sites in the United States, Italy and Spain provided acute and convalescent COVID-19 samples. PBMCs, B-cell-depleted T cells, or T cells were the source of the cDNA or gDNA that made up the material.

Trimming at V came to 0 bases and at J to 9 bases, leaving 7 bases not matched to a gene. Germline values: CDR1 SGDLS, CDR2 YYNGEE. The CDR3 has 15 amino acids. In the authors' workflow: Nucleated cell number was recorded as an estimate derived from reference gene primer amplification. Sequencing was performed with immunoSEQ multiplex PCR; in TCRdb, only in-frame clones are kept and a portion is missing. Clone size and the V and J calls come from that table; the DNA yielded D and trimming. The sample comprises more than 95,000 clones, roughly four fifths of which are singletons, and 17% rests with the top ten.

The receptor's source is a man aged 30-40 years with COVID-19, enrolled during active disease. The sample consisted of peripheral blood. This chain connects TRBV9 to TRBJ2-4, with TRBD1 matching over 9 bases. The CDR3 sequence is CASSVGGDREGIQYF. For the CDR3, the DNA is TGTGCCAGCAGCGTAGGAGGGGACAGGGAGGGCATTCAGTACTTC.